A selection of T cell receptor beta chains follows, all from one sample in a study of shared clonotypes between healthy human individuals. Profiled with immunoSEQ multiplex PCR; TCRdb holds only in-frame clones, not every one. This sample has some 2.1 million clones, with 80% to 95% found just once. The sample was naive CD8+ T cells from PBMCs. All receptors come from a man aged 18 to 35 in good health. Some clones in this sample may be carry-over from other donors' samples. Both conserved end residues are part of each CDR3. D genes are given only for firm matches. The size entry is marked missing in some rows and otherwise reads once, few, many or a size class.

len: 16
abundance: NA
v_gene: TRBV11-2
j_gene: TRBJ2-1
d_gene: NA
CDR3aa: CASSLGPDRPSDEQFF
CDR3nt: TGTGCCAGCAGCTTAGGTCCAGATCGGCCGTCCGATGAGCAGTTCTTC

len: 14
abundance: once
v_gene: TRBV4-1
j_gene: TRBJ2-7
d_gene: NA
CDR3aa: CASSQQGQLYEQYF
CDR3nt: TGCGCCAGCAGCCAACAAGGACAGCTCTACGAGCAGTACTTC

len: 15
abundance: NA
v_gene: TRBV6-1
j_gene: TRBJ2-1
d_gene: NA
CDR3aa: CASSELGGSYNEQFF
CDR3nt: TGTGCCAGCAGTGAATTGGGCGGTTCCTACAATGAGCAGTTCTTC

len: 18
abundance: NA
v_gene: TRBV28
j_gene: TRBJ2-1
d_gene: TRBD2
CDR3aa: CASSWETSVQVGRNEQFF
CDR3nt: TGTGCCAGCAGTTGGGAGACTAGCGTACAAGTTGGACGCAATGAGCAGTTCTTC

len: 15
abundance: once
v_gene: TRBV27
j_gene: TRBJ2-1
d_gene: TRBD2
CDR3aa: CASRLLAGGSIEQFF
CDR3nt: TGTGCCAGCAGATTACTAGCGGGAGGGAGTATTGAGCAGTTCTTC

len: 11
abundance: NA
v_gene: TRBV5-1
j_gene: TRBJ2-3
d_gene: NA
CDR3aa: CASSSDGTQYF
CDR3nt: TGCGCCAGCAGCTCCGATGGTACGCAGTATTTT

len: 13
abundance: NA
v_gene: TRBV9
j_gene: TRBJ1-1
d_gene: NA
CDR3aa: CASSLNDRTEAFF
CDR3nt: TGTGCCAGCAGCCTAAATGACAGGACTGAAGCTTTCTTT

len: 17
abundance: NA
v_gene: TRBV4-2
j_gene: TRBJ1-2
d_gene: NA
CDR3aa: CASSHRSLPPLGDGYTF
CDR3nt: TGTGCCAGCAGCCATCGCTCACTTCCACCTTTAGGGGATGGCTACACCTTC

len: 13
abundance: NA
v_gene: TRBV27
j_gene: TRBJ2-4
d_gene: NA
CDR3aa: CASSSRDRNIQYF
CDR3nt: TGTGCCAGCAGTTCTAGAGATCGGAACATTCAGTACTTC

len: 14
abundance: NA
v_gene: TRBV6-5
j_gene: TRBJ1-2
d_gene: TRBD1
CDR3aa: CASSYQGVHYGYTF
CDR3nt: TGTGCCAGCAGTTACCAGGGGGTACACTATGGCTACACCTTC

len: 14
abundance: NA
v_gene: TRBV11-2
j_gene: TRBJ2-1
d_gene: TRBD2
CDR3aa: CASSREAGYNEQFF
CDR3nt: TGTGCCAGCAGCCGGGAGGCGGGCTACAATGAGCAGTTCTTC

len: 13
abundance: once
v_gene: TRBV7-9
j_gene: TRBJ2-7
d_gene: NA
CDR3aa: CASTSPSGAEQYF
CDR3nt: TGTGCCAGCACCTCCCCCAGCGGAGCCGAGCAGTACTTC

len: 15
abundance: NA
v_gene: TRBV5-1
j_gene: TRBJ2-7
d_gene: TRBD1
CDR3aa: CASSNRDRGGLEQYF
CDR3nt: TGCGCCAGCAGCAACCGGGACAGAGGCGGGTTAGAGCAGTACTTC

len: 16
abundance: NA
v_gene: TRBV29-1
j_gene: TRBJ1-2
d_gene: TRBD1
CDR3aa: CRPLRDRAHLNYGYTF
CDR3nt: TGCAGACCGCTCCGGGACAGGGCGCACCTTAACTATGGCTACACCTTC

len: 18
abundance: NA
v_gene: TRBV5-1
j_gene: TRBJ2-1
d_gene: TRBD2
CDR3aa: CASSPRTSGRGSYNEQFF
CDR3nt: TGCGCCAGCAGCCCTAGGACTAGCGGGAGGGGATCCTACAATGAGCAGTTCTTC

len: 14
abundance: NA
v_gene: TRBV7-9
j_gene: TRBJ1-2
d_gene: TRBD1
CDR3aa: CASSTGQGPGGYTF
CDR3nt: TGTGCCAGCAGCACCGGACAGGGTCCTGGCGGCTACACCTTC

len: 14
abundance: NA
v_gene: TRBV7-9
j_gene: TRBJ1-2
d_gene: NA
CDR3aa: CASSPPGIGYGYTF
CDR3nt: TGTGCCAGCAGCCCCCCCGGAATCGGATATGGCTACACCTTC

len: 17
abundance: NA
v_gene: TRBV9
j_gene: TRBJ2-1
d_gene: TRBD2
CDR3aa: CASSVEREGSSYNEQFF
CDR3nt: TGTGCCAGCAGCGTAGAGCGGGAGGGGAGCTCCTACAATGAGCAGTTCTTC

len: 15
abundance: NA
v_gene: TRBV9
j_gene: TRBJ2-4
d_gene: NA
CDR3aa: CASSVEGGAKNIQYF
CDR3nt: TGTGCCAGCAGCGTAGAGGGCGGGGCCAAAAACATTCAGTACTTC

len: 11
abundance: NA
v_gene: TRBV29-1
j_gene: TRBJ1-3
d_gene: NA
CDR3aa: CSAAVGNTIYF
CDR3nt: TGCAGCGCCGCCGTCGGAAACACCATATATTTT

len: 16
abundance: NA
v_gene: TRBV28
j_gene: TRBJ1-1
d_gene: TRBD1
CDR3aa: CASSHPGQVVGTEAFF
CDR3nt: TGTGCCAGCAGTCACCCGGGACAGGTCGTCGGCACTGAAGCTTTCTTT

len: 17
abundance: NA
v_gene: TRBV5-4
j_gene: TRBJ1-3
d_gene: NA
CDR3aa: CASSPAHGGVSGNTIYF
CDR3nt: TGTGCCAGCAGCCCTGCCCACGGGGGCGTCTCTGGAAACACCATATATTTT

len: 15
abundance: NA
v_gene: TRBV6-5
j_gene: TRBJ2-2
d_gene: NA
CDR3aa: CASSYLGSRDGELFF
CDR3nt: TGTGCCAGCAGTTACCTAGGGTCCAGGGACGGGGAGCTGTTTTTT

len: 15
abundance: NA
v_gene: TRBV7-9
j_gene: TRBJ2-7
d_gene: NA
CDR3aa: CASSFSTQGPYEQYF
CDR3nt: TGTGCCAGCAGCTTTTCCACCCAGGGACCCTACGAGCAGTACTTC

len: 15
abundance: NA
v_gene: TRBV6-5
j_gene: TRBJ1-4
d_gene: NA
CDR3aa: CASSPRQTTNEKLFF
CDR3nt: TGTGCCAGCAGTCCCCGACAGACAACTAATGAAAAACTGTTTTTT

len: 14
abundance: NA
v_gene: TRBV9
j_gene: TRBJ1-5
d_gene: NA
CDR3aa: CASSHEGGNQPQHF
CDR3nt: TGTGCCAGCAGTCATGAGGGGGGCAATCAGCCCCAGCATTTT

len: 14
abundance: NA
v_gene: TRBV6-5
j_gene: TRBJ2-1
d_gene: NA
CDR3aa: CASSYAERYNEQFF
CDR3nt: TGTGCCAGCAGTTACGCGGAGCGTTACAATGAGCAGTTCTTC

len: 13
abundance: NA
v_gene: TRBV5-4
j_gene: TRBJ2-4
d_gene: TRBD1
CDR3aa: CASSGTGENIQYF
CDR3nt: TGTGCCAGCAGCGGGACAGGTGAAAACATTCAGTACTTC

len: 15
abundance: NA
v_gene: TRBV11-2
j_gene: TRBJ2-7
d_gene: TRBD2
CDR3aa: CASSLGGASGYEQYF
CDR3nt: TGTGCCAGCAGCTTAGGAGGGGCTAGCGGCTACGAGCAGTACTTC

len: 15
abundance: NA
v_gene: TRBV16
j_gene: TRBJ2-2
d_gene: TRBD2
CDR3aa: CASSPLAGNTGELFF
CDR3nt: TGTGCCAGCAGCCCCCTAGCGGGTAACACCGGGGAGCTGTTTTTT

len: 16
abundance: NA
v_gene: TRBV7-9
j_gene: TRBJ2-7
d_gene: TRBD2
CDR3aa: CASSSLRTSGSYEQYF
CDR3nt: TGTGCCAGCAGTTCCCTCCGGACTAGCGGGTCTTACGAGCAGTACTTC

len: 15
abundance: NA
v_gene: TRBV6-6
j_gene: TRBJ2-7
d_gene: NA
CDR3aa: CASSYSTQKTYEQYF
CDR3nt: TGTGCCAGCAGTTACTCGACACAGAAAACCTACGAGCAGTACTTC

len: 13
abundance: NA
v_gene: TRBV5-1
j_gene: TRBJ2-5
d_gene: NA
CDR3aa: CASSFPQEGTQYF
CDR3nt: TGCGCCAGCAGCTTTCCTCAGGAGGGGACCCAGTACTTC

len: 16
abundance: once
v_gene: TRBV28
j_gene: TRBJ1-1
d_gene: NA
CDR3aa: CASSPPLRGINTEAFF
CDR3nt: TGTGCCAGCAGTCCCCCACTGCGGGGCATTAACACTGAAGCTTTCTTT

len: 15
abundance: NA
v_gene: TRBV5-1
j_gene: TRBJ2-1
d_gene: TRBD2
CDR3aa: CASSGGLAGYNEQFF
CDR3nt: TGCGCCAGCAGCGGGGGACTAGCGGGTTACAATGAGCAGTTCTTC

len: 17
abundance: once
v_gene: TRBV4-3
j_gene: TRBJ2-7
d_gene: TRBD1
CDR3aa: CASSQDVGQRYFYEQYF
CDR3nt: TGCGCCAGCAGCCAAGATGTGGGACAGCGGTATTTCTACGAGCAGTACTTC

len: 17
abundance: NA
v_gene: TRBV5-1
j_gene: TRBJ1-2
d_gene: TRBD1
CDR3aa: CASSVEQGRIRSYGYTF
CDR3nt: TGCGCCAGCAGCGTAGAACAGGGGAGGATCAGGAGCTATGGCTACACCTTC

len: 14
abundance: NA
v_gene: TRBV5-6
j_gene: TRBJ2-7
d_gene: NA
CDR3aa: CASSLAQGWYEQYF
CDR3nt: TGTGCCAGCAGCTTGGCTCAGGGCTGGTACGAGCAGTACTTC

len: 12
abundance: NA
v_gene: TRBV13
j_gene: TRBJ1-2
d_gene: NA
CDR3aa: CASSLGTAGYTF
CDR3nt: TGTGCCAGCAGCTTGGGCACGGCCGGCTACACCTTC

len: 16
abundance: NA
v_gene: TRBV13
j_gene: TRBJ1-1
d_gene: NA
CDR3aa: CASRDRSFDTNTEAFF
CDR3nt: TGTGCCAGCAGAGACAGGAGCTTCGACACCAACACTGAAGCTTTCTTT

len: 15
abundance: NA
v_gene: TRBV5-1
j_gene: TRBJ2-7
d_gene: NA
CDR3aa: CASSLGLGGSYEQYF
CDR3nt: TGCGCCAGCAGTTTGGGGCTTGGCGGCTCCTACGAGCAGTACTTC

len: 12
abundance: once
v_gene: TRBV9
j_gene: TRBJ2-1
d_gene: NA
CDR3aa: CASSPPGYEQFF
CDR3nt: TGTGCCAGCAGCCCCCCAGGCTATGAGCAGTTCTTC

len: 14
abundance: NA
v_gene: TRBV5-6
j_gene: TRBJ2-1
d_gene: NA
CDR3aa: CASARTVSYNEQFF
CDR3nt: TGTGCCAGCGCCCGGACGGTTTCCTACAATGAGCAGTTCTTC

len: 12
abundance: once
v_gene: TRBV7-2
j_gene: TRBJ1-1
d_gene: NA
CDR3aa: CASSSGSTEAFF
CDR3nt: TGTGCCAGCAGCTCGGGGTCGACTGAAGCTTTCTTT

len: 15
abundance: NA
v_gene: TRBV4-1
j_gene: TRBJ2-2
d_gene: NA
CDR3aa: CASSPTDSNTGELFF
CDR3nt: TGCGCCAGCAGCCCGACGGATTCGAACACCGGGGAGCTGTTTTTT

len: 12
abundance: NA
v_gene: TRBV7-2
j_gene: TRBJ1-1
d_gene: TRBD1
CDR3aa: CASSETGVEAFF
CDR3nt: TGTGCCAGCAGCGAGACAGGGGTTGAAGCTTTCTTT

len: 14
abundance: once
v_gene: TRBV28
j_gene: TRBJ1-5
d_gene: NA
CDR3aa: CASIEGEGSQPQHF
CDR3nt: TGTGCCAGCATCGAGGGAGAGGGAAGCCAGCCCCAGCATTTT

len: 15
abundance: NA
v_gene: TRBV11-2
j_gene: TRBJ2-7
d_gene: TRBD2
CDR3aa: CASSVGLAGGREQYF
CDR3nt: TGTGCCAGCAGCGTGGGACTAGCGGGAGGGCGGGAGCAGTACTTC

len: 16
abundance: once
v_gene: TRBV7-9
j_gene: TRBJ2-6
d_gene: NA
CDR3aa: CASSFFPGPGANVLTF
CDR3nt: TGTGCCAGCAGCTTTTTTCCCGGGCCTGGGGCCAACGTCCTGACTTTC

len: 14
abundance: NA
v_gene: TRBV15
j_gene: TRBJ2-2
d_gene: TRBD1
CDR3aa: CATKTGRNTGELFF
CDR3nt: TGTGCCACCAAGACAGGGAGAAACACCGGGGAGCTGTTTTTT

len: 15
abundance: NA
v_gene: TRBV7-2
j_gene: TRBJ2-5
d_gene: NA
CDR3aa: CASSLALTVGETQYF
CDR3nt: TGTGCCAGCAGCTTAGCCCTAACGGTGGGGGAGACCCAGTACTTC

len: 15
abundance: NA
v_gene: TRBV6-5
j_gene: TRBJ2-7
d_gene: NA
CDR3aa: CASSYARGALYEQYF
CDR3nt: TGTGCCAGCAGTTACGCCAGGGGCGCGTTATACGAGCAGTACTTC

len: 17
abundance: NA
v_gene: TRBV27
j_gene: TRBJ2-6
d_gene: TRBD2
CDR3aa: CASSYLGGVSGANVLTF
CDR3nt: TGTGCCAGCAGCTATCTCGGGGGGGTCTCTGGGGCCAACGTCCTGACTTTC

len: 14
abundance: once
v_gene: TRBV9
j_gene: TRBJ1-5
d_gene: NA
CDR3aa: CASSGVGAGQPQHF
CDR3nt: TGTGCCAGCAGCGGGGTTGGGGCAGGACAGCCCCAGCATTTT

len: 15
abundance: NA
v_gene: TRBV14
j_gene: TRBJ2-7
d_gene: NA
CDR3aa: CASSQVIAGRYEQYF
CDR3nt: TGTGCCAGCAGCCAAGTAATCGCAGGACGATACGAGCAGTACTTC

len: 15
abundance: NA
v_gene: TRBV5-1
j_gene: TRBJ2-5
d_gene: NA
CDR3aa: CASSLGGLAQETQYF
CDR3nt: TGCGCCAGCAGCTTGGGAGGGTTAGCCCAAGAGACCCAGTACTTC